Each of the 22 T cell receptor beta chains below was sequenced from the same sample in a study of T and B cells in COVID-19 patients. From blood, about 250-500 ng of genomic DNA served as TRB template. BIOMED2 TRB-A/B primer pools were used in multiplex TRB PCR. TCRdb re-analysed the multiplex PCR reads in MiXCR, keeping a single row per CDR3 protein. Of 6,500 to 10,000 distinct CDR3 sequences listed, less than 35% are singletons. The sequenced sample consisted of blood. These receptor sequences come from a human donor with active COVID-19.

Relative to its sample, this clonotype is medium-sized. This chain joins TRBV6-5 and TRBJ2-3, with 9 nucleotides matching TRBD2. Looked up from germline, CDR1 is MNHEY and CDR2 is SVGAGI. This CDR3 has 15 amino acids. Losses at the gene ends were 0 bases for V and 4 bases for J; bases not matched to a gene: 2. CDR3 protein: CASSYSAGGPDTQYF. Written as DNA, the CDR3 is TGTGCCAGCAGTTACTCGGCGGGGGGGCCAGATACGCAGTATTTT.

V and J are TRBV11-2 and TRBJ2-7, with 9 positions matching TRBD1. Germline CDR1 reads SGHAT; CDR2 reads FQNNGV. The CDR3 length is 12 residues. The V and J ends lost 3 bases and 6 bases, in that order; junction bases with no gene match: 0. Here the CDR3 DNA reads TGTGCCAGCAGCTTGGGACAGGGCGAGCAGTACGTC. Its protein is CASSLGQGEQYV.

This clonotype was counted only a few times. V usage is TRBV5-5 and J usage is TRBJ2-2, with 7 bases aligning to TRBD1. The CDR3 loop spans 14 amino acids. The junction had 8 bases not matched to a gene; V was cut back by 7 bases and J by 5 bases. Per germline, CDR1 SGHKS and CDR2 YYEKEE (reference sequence). The CDR3 sequence is CASQYRGGTGELFF. The DNA of the CDR3 is TGTGCCAGCCAATACAGGGGTGGGACCGGGGAGCTGTTTTTT.

By sample fraction, this clonotype is medium-sized. The genes are TRBV19 and TRBJ2-1; D might be TRBD2 (5 bases). The CDR3 extends over 12 amino acids. Germline values: CDR1 LNHDA, CDR2 SQIVND (reference sequence). V lost 3 bases, J lost 10 bases, and 10 bases lay in between. The DNA of the CDR3 is TGTGCCAGTAGTATTGGACTTTCGGAGCAGTTCTTC. It yields the protein CASSIGLSEQFF. Drawing the rest from reference TRBV19 and TRBJ2-1, the complete variable domain is DGGITQSPKYLFRKEGQNVTLSCEQNLNHDAMYWYRQDPGQGLRLIYYSQIVNDFQKGDIAEGYSVSREKKESFPLTVTSAQKNPTAFYLCASSIGLSEQFFGPGTRLTVL.

The rearrangement links TRBV20-1 to TRBJ1-6; TRBD1 is a possible D gene (5 bases). This CDR3 is built from 14 residues. The V end lost 5 bases, the J end lost 0 bases, and 8 bases lay between the germline ends. CDR1 and CDR2 (germline): DFQATT, SNEGSKA (reference sequence). The DNA of the CDR3 is TGCAGTGCTGGGAGGGGCTCCTATAATTCACCCCTCCACTTT. Translation: CSAGRGSYNSPLHF.

This clonotype was recorded only once. V and J are TRBV7-9 and TRBJ1-1, with D perhaps matching TRBD1 (5 bases). CDR3 length: 14 residues. V was pared by 2 bases and J by 2 bases, with 9 bases between. Germline lookup yields CDR1 SEHNR and CDR2 FQNEAQ (reference sequence). The CDR3, as DNA: TGTGCCAGCAGCTTAAAGGACACTAACACTGAAGCTTTCTTT. Translating gives CASSLKDTNTEAFF.

This clonotype is medium-sized. The V and J genes are TRBV19 and TRBJ2-5, with D perhaps matching TRBD1 (6 bases). Trimming took 8 bases from V and 1 from J, leaving 14 bases between them. Germline CDR1 is LNHDA and CDR2 is SQIVND (reference sequence). The CDR3 covers 14 residues. CDR3 in amino acids: CASSSDRRQETQYF. The CDR3, as DNA: TGTGCCAGTTCATCAGACAGGCGCCAAGAGACCCAGTACTTC.

The gene calls are TRBV5-4 and TRBJ2-5, with TRBD2 matching over 8 bases. The ends lost 2 bases at V and 5 bases at J; junction bases unmatched: 5. The germline V gene has CDR1 SGHNT and CDR2 YYREEE (reference sequence). The CDR3 sequence is 14 residues long. CDR3 sequence: CASSFFGGGETQYF. CDR3 sequence (DNA): TGTGCCAGCAGCTTTTTCGGGGGGGGGGAGACCCAGTACTTC.

This clonotype was detected a few times. The chain combines TRBV12-3 or TRBV12-4 with TRBJ2-1; 11 positions match TRBD2. The junction had 10 bases not matched to a gene; V was cut back by 5 bases and J by 7 bases. There are 16 residues in the CDR3. The CDR3 is CASSHLSGGASNEQFF. For the CDR3, the DNA is TGTGCCAGCAGTCACCTTAGCGGGGGGGCGAGTAATGAGCAGTTCTTC.

The chain carries TRBV5-1 and TRBJ1-3; D not certain. V lost 0 bases and J lost 3, with 13 bases in between. CDR1 is SGHRS and CDR2 is YFSETQ in the germline V gene. The CDR3 runs to 16 residues. The CDR3 protein is CASSLDGYNFGNTIYF. For the CDR3, the DNA is TGCGCCAGCAGCTTGGATGGATATAACTTTGGAAACACCATATATTTT.

In its sample, this clonotype is medium-sized. The chain combines TRBV6-5 with TRBJ1-3, with TRBD1 matching over 7 bases. The CDR3 is 13 amino acids. The trim removed 6 bases at V and 4 bases at J, leaving 3 bases unmatched. Germline loops: CDR1 MNHEY, CDR2 SVGAGI. CDR3 region: CASSATGGNTIYF. In nucleotides, the CDR3 is TGTGCCAGCAGCGCGACAGGGGGAAACACCATATATTTT.

This clonotype is medium-sized (0.01 to 0.1%). The chain employs TRBV19 and TRBJ2-3, with D uncertain. The CDR3 totals 9 residues. With 11 bases removed from V and 4 bases from J, the gap between germline ends came to 4 bases. Germline loops: CDR1 LNHDA, CDR2 SQIVND (reference sequence). For the CDR3, the DNA is TGTGCCCTAGCAGATACGCAGTATTTT. This gives the protein CALADTQYF. Together with reference TRBV19 and TRBJ2-3, the CDR3 gives the full variable domain: DGGITQSPKYLFRKEGQNVTLSCEQNLNHDAMYWYRQDPGQGLRLIYYSQIVNDFQKGDIAEGYSVSREKKESFPLTVTSAQKNPTAFYLCALADTQYFGPGTRLTVL.

This clonotype is labeled medium-sized. This rearrangement joins TRBV6-6 to TRBJ2-3, with TRBD2 matching 11 bases. V shed 5 bases, J shed 8 bases, and the junction held 6 bases outside the gene matches. The CDR3 runs to 14 residues. The germline V gene encodes CDR1 MNHNY and CDR2 SVGAGI (reference sequence). CDR3 amino acids: CASSGLAGGGTQYF. DNA of the CDR3: TGTGCCAGCAGTGGCCTAGCGGGGGGTGGTACGCAGTATTTT.

The V and J genes are TRBV12-3 or TRBV12-4 and TRBJ1-5; D may be TRBD1 (5 bases). V dropped 6 bases and J dropped 2 bases, with 11 bases sitting between them. The CDR3 has 14 residues. CDR3 amino acids: CASSRTGGNQPQHF. Here the CDR3 DNA reads TGTGCCAGCAGCCGTACGGGGGGCAATCAGCCCCAGCATTTT.

This clonotype is labeled medium-sized. This chain connects TRBV27 to TRBJ2-6; D gene uncertain. The CDR3 has 19 amino acids. Germline lookup yields CDR1 MNHEY and CDR2 SMNVEV (reference sequence). Trimming left V 5 bases short and J 0 bases short, with 20 bases between. CDR3 bases: TGTGCCAGCAGTCCCGGGTGGCTCCCTGACCGCTCTGGGGCCAACGTCCTGACTTTC. It yields the protein CASSPGWLPDRSGANVLTF. Full variable domain (remainder filled in from reference TRBV27 and TRBJ2-6): EAQVTQNPRYLITVTGKKLTVTCSQNMNHEYMSWYRQDPGLGLRQIYYSMNVEVTDKGDVPEGYKVSRKEKRNFPLILESPSPNQTSLYFCASSPGWLPDRSGANVLTFGAGSRLTVL.

By share, this clonotype ranks as medium-sized (0.01 to 0.1%). J is TRBJ2-3 and V is TRBV12-3 or TRBV12-4; 7 bases align to TRBD1. J lost 5 bases, V lost 3 bases, and 14 bases had no gene match. The CDR3 runs to 17 residues. The CDR3 here is CASSFQRLTGWGDTQYF. The DNA of the CDR3 is TGTGCCAGCAGTTTCCAGCGGCTGACAGGGTGGGGAGATACGCAGTATTTT.

This clonotype has a handful of counts. J is TRBJ2-1 and V is TRBV5-4; 13 nucleotides line up with TRBD2. Germline V gene lookup returns CDR1 SGHNT and CDR2 YYREEE (reference sequence). The CDR3 is 14 residues long. V lost 4 bases to trimming and J lost 8 bases; unmatched junction nucleotides: 3. In DNA, the CDR3 is TGTGCCAGCAGCCTACTAGCGGGGGGGGATGAGCAGTTCTTC. Translation gives CASSLLAGGDEQFF.

The V call is TRBV19, the J call TRBJ1-1, with D maybe TRBD1 (5 bases). Trimming cost V 9 bases and J 3 bases, with 17 bases left between them. The germline CDR1 and CDR2 sequences are LNHDA and SQIVND (reference sequence). The CDR3 is made up of 14 amino acids. The CDR3 spells CASSFSGRDTEAFF. The CDR3 nucleotides are TGTGCCAGCAGCTTCTCCGGCAGGGACACTGAAGCTTTCTTT.

This clonotype is medium-sized in the sample. V and J are TRBV19 and TRBJ2-1; TRBD2 matches 7 bases. The CDR3 is 16 residues long. Looked up from germline, CDR1 is LNHDA and CDR2 is SQIVND (reference sequence). Trimming removed 3 bases from V and 9 bases from J; junction bases left unmatched: 14. Here the CDR3 reads CASSIMPGSGGGEQFF. The CDR3 bases are TGTGCCAGTAGTATCATGCCGGGCTCCGGCGGGGGTGAGCAGTTCTTC.

CDR3 sequence (DNA): TGTGCCAGCAGCTTACAGGGAGGGGGGGCGATTGTCTCCTACAATGAGCAGTTCTTC. The encoded protein is CASSLQGGGAIVSYNEQFF. The V and J genes are TRBV27 and TRBJ2-1, with TRBD2 as a possible D gene (7 bases). Germline-derived CDR1 and CDR2 are MNHEY and SMNVEV (reference sequence). Between the trimmed V and J ends, which lost 6 bases and 0 bases, there was a span of 24 bases. This CDR3 comprises 19 residues.

This clonotype has just a few counts. The chain combines TRBV7-2 with TRBJ2-5; D possibly corresponds to TRBD1 (6 bases). This CDR3 contains 15 residues. The germline V gene has CDR1 SGHTA and CDR2 FQGNSA. Trimming left V 0 bases short and J 5 bases short, with 13 bases between. Here the CDR3 DNA reads TGTGCCAGCAGCTTAGCGCTAACAGGGCGGGAGACCCAGTACTTC. The encoded protein is CASSLALTGRETQYF.

The CDR3 DNA is TGTGCCAGCAGCCCCAGGGGGGGATTTGAAAAACTGTTTTTT. It translates to CASSPRGGFEKLFF. The rearrangement joins TRBV6-6 to TRBJ1-4; 7 nucleotides align to TRBD1. Germline loops: CDR1 MNHNY, CDR2 SVGAGI (reference sequence). CDR3 size: 14 residues. J lost 7 bases, V lost 6 bases, and 8 bases had no gene match.